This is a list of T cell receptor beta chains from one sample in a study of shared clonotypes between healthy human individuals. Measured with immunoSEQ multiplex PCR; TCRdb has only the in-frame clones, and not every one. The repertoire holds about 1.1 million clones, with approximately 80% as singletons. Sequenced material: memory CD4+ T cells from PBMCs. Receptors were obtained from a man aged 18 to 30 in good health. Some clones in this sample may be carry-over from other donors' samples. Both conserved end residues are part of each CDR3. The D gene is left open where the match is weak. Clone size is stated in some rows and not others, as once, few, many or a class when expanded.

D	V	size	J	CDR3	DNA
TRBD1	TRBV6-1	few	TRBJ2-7	CASSEATGTTYEQYF	TGTGCCAGCAGCGAAGCGACAGGGACGACCTACGAGCAGTACTTC
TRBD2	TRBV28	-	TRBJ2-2	CASSLWGLALTGELFF	TGTGCCAGCAGTTTATGGGGACTAGCGCTCACCGGGGAGCTGTTTTTT
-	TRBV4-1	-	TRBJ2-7	CASSQHRDEQYF	TGCGCCAGCAGCCAGCACAGGGACGAGCAGTACTTC
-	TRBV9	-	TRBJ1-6	CASSVRPGQGVPLHF	TGTGCCAGCAGCGTTCGACCGGGACAAGGTGTGCCCCTCCACTTT
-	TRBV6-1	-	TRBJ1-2	CASSDNRVGGYTF	TGTGCCAGCAGTGATAACAGGGTAGGAGGCTACACCTTC
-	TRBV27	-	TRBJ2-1	CASSLVGGEQFF	TGTGCCAGCAGTTTAGTAGGAGGGGAGCAGTTCTTC
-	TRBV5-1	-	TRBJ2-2	CASSTGRVEGLVGELFF	TGCGCCAGCAGCACCGGCCGGGTAGAGGGGCTGGTCGGGGAGCTGTTTTTT
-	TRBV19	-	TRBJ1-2	CASSPFGYGYTF	TGTGCCAGTAGTCCATTTGGCTATGGCTACACCTTC
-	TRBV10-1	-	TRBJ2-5	CASSESPGETQYF	TGCGCCAGCAGTGAGTCGCCGGGAGAGACCCAGTACTTC
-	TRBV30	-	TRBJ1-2	CAWSVRRTYRVDNGYTF	TGTGCCTGGAGTGTACGTAGGACTTATCGTGTGGATAATGGCTACACCTTC
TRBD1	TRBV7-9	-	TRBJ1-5	CASSLQGGYQPQHF	TGTGCCAGCAGCTTACAGGGGGGGTATCAGCCCCAGCATTTT
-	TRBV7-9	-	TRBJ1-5	CASSLAAGGSQHF	TGTGCCAGCAGCTTAGCGGCGGGGGGGTCCCAGCATTTT
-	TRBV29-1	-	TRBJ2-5	CSVGRETQYF	TGCAGCGTGGGGCGGGAGACCCAGTACTTC
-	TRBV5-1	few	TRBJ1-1	CASRVSTVTNTEAFF	TGCGCCAGCAGGGTGAGCACAGTGACCAACACTGAAGCTTTCTTT
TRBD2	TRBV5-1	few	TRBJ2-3	CASSWGLFTDTQYF	TGCGCCAGCAGCTGGGGACTATTCACAGATACGCAGTATTTT
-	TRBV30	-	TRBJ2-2	CAWNPGLKTGELFF	TGTGCCTGGAACCCGGGACTGAAAACCGGGGAGCTGTTTTTT
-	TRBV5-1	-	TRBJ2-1	CASSADSPVDNEQFF	TGCGCCAGCAGCGCTGACTCGCCGGTCGACAATGAGCAGTTCTTC
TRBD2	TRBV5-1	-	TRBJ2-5	CASQMRGDLQETQYF	TGCGCCTCTCAAATGCGGGGGGATCTACAAGAGACCCAGTACTTC
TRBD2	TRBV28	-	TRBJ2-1	CASSLNWASGSLPEQFF	TGTGCCAGCAGTTTAAATTGGGCTAGCGGGAGCCTCCCGGAGCAGTTCTTC
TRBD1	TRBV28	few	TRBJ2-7	CASSKPGQGSNEQYF	TGTGCCAGCAGTAAGCCGGGACAGGGGAGCAACGAGCAGTACTTC
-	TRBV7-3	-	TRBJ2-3	CASSLTGGPDTQYF	TGTGCCAGCAGCTTAACTGGGGGGCCAGATACGCAGTATTTT
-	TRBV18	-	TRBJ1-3	CASSPPTGVSGNTIYF	TGTGCCAGCTCACCACCAACGGGGGTCTCTGGAAACACCATATATTTT
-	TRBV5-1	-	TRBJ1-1	CASSLSGMNTEAFF	TGCGCCAGCAGCTTGAGCGGAATGAACACTGAAGCTTTCTTT
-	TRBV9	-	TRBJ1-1	CASSPGGGWGDTEAFF	TGTGCCAGCAGCCCCGGTGGAGGGTGGGGGGACACTGAAGCTTTCTTT
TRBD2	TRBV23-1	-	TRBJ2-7	CASSQSAREGPYEQYF	TGCGCCAGCAGTCAATCTGCGCGGGAGGGTCCCTACGAGCAGTACTTC
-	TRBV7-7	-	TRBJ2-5	CASSLGDSGETQYF	TGTGCCAGCAGCTTAGGAGACTCTGGGGAGACCCAGTACTTC
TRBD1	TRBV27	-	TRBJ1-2	CASSQDRGPAYGYTF	TGTGCCAGCAGTCAGGACAGGGGGCCCGCCTATGGCTACACCTTC
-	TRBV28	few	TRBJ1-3	CASTWRSGNTIYF	TGTGCCAGCACCTGGCGCTCTGGAAACACCATATATTTT
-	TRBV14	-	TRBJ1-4	CASSLRGWGEKLFF	TGTGCCAGCAGCCTACGGGGCTGGGGTGAAAAACTGTTTTTT
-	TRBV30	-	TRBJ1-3	CAWSFWSAGNTIYF	TGTGCCTGGAGCTTTTGGTCGGCTGGAAACACCATATATTTT
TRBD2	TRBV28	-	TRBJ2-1	CASRPGGSSYNEQFF	TGTGCCAGCAGGCCCGGCGGGAGCTCCTACAATGAGCAGTTCTTC
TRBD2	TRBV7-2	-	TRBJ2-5	CASSRAGSVSETQYF	TGTGCCAGCAGCCGAGCGGGATCGGTTTCTGAGACCCAGTACTTC
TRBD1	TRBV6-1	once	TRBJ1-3	CASSPGTELRNTIYF	TGTGCCAGCAGTCCCGGGACAGAGTTACGAAACACCATATATTTT
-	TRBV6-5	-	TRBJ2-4	CASSSRRVAKNIQYF	TGTGCCAGCAGCAGCCGGCGGGTGGCCAAAAACATTCAGTACTTC
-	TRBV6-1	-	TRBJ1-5	CASSDRANSNQPQHF	TGTGCCAGCAGTGACCGGGCAAATAGCAATCAGCCCCAGCATTTT
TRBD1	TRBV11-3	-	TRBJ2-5	CASSLGQGEQETQYF	TGTGCCAGCAGCTTAGGCCAGGGGGAGCAGGAGACCCAGTACTTC
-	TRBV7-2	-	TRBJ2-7	CASSPRGGSYEQYF	TGTGCCAGCAGCCCAAGAGGCGGCTCCTACGAGCAGTACTTC
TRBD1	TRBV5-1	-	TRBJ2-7	CASSFTGVREQYF	TGCGCCAGCAGCTTTACAGGGGTGAGGGAGCAGTACTTC
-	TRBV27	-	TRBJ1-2	CASTERASGYGYTF	TGTGCCAGCACTGAGAGGGCATCCGGCTATGGCTACACCTTC
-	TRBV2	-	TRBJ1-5	CASSEQLNQPQHF	TGTGCCAGCAGTGAACAACTGAATCAGCCCCAGCATTTT
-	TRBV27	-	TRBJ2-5	CASRGTKYQETQYF	TGTGCCAGCAGGGGGACAAAGTACCAAGAGACCCAGTACTTC
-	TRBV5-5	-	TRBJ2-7	CASSLEVGSGEQYF	TGTGCCAGCAGCTTGGAGGTGGGGAGCGGCGAGCAGTACTTC
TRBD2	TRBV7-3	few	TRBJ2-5	CASSSGLAEETQYF	TGTGCCAGCAGCTCGGGACTAGCGGAAGAGACCCAGTACTTC
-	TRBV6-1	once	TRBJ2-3	CASSTRTGDTQYF	TGTGCCAGCAGTACACGGACGGGAGATACGCAGTATTTT
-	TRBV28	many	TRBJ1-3	CASRSPGNTIYF	TGTGCCAGCAGGTCCCCTGGAAACACCATATATTTT
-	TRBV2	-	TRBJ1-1	CASSVLQGNTEAFF	TGTGCCAGCAGTGTTTTACAGGGGAACACTGAAGCTTTCTTT
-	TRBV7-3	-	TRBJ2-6	CASSLMSGANVLTF	TGTGCCAGCAGCTTAATGTCTGGGGCCAACGTCCTGACTTTC
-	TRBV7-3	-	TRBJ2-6	CASSVNRAGGANVLTF	TGTGCCAGCAGCGTCAACAGGGCTGGTGGGGCCAACGTCCTGACTTTC
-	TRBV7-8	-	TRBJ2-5	CASSLWEKRETQYF	TGTGCCAGCAGCTTATGGGAGAAGCGTGAGACCCAGTACTTC